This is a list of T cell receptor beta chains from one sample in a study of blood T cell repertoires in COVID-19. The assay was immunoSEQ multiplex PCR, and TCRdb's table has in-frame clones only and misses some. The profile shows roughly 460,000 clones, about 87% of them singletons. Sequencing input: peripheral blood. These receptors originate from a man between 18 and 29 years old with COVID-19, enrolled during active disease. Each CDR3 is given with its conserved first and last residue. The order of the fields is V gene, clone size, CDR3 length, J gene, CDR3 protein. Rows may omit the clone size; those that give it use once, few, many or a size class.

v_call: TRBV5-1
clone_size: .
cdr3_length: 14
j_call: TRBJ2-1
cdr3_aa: CASSLLSSYNEQFF

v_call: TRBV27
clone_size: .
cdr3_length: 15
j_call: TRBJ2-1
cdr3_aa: CASSRRGSSYNEQFF

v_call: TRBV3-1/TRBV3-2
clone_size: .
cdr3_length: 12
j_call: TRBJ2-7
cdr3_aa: CASSDRGYEQYF

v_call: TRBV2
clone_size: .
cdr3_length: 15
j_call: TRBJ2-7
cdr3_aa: CASRDAGQALYEQYF

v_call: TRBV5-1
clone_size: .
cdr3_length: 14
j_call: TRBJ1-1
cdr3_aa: CASSLAGGNTEAFF

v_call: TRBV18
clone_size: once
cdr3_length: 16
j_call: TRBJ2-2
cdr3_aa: CASSPLNGGDTGELFF

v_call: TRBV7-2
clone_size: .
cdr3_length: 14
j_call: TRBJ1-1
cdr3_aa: CASSLHGDLTEAFF

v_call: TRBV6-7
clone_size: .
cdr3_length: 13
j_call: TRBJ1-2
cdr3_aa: CARRGGGNYGYTF

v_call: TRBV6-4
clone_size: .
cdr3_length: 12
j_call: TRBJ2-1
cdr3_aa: CASSDSGGEQFF

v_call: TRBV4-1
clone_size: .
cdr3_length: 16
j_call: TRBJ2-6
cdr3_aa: CASSQDRGLGANVLTF

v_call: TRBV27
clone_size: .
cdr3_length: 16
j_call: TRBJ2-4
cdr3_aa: CASSSSGGQAKNIQYF

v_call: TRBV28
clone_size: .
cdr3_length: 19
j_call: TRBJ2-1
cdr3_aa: CASSPFVGASGRAYNEQFF

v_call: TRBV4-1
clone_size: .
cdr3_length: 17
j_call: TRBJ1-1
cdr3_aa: CASSQGTGARMNTEAFF

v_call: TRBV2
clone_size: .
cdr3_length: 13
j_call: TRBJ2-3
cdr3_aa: CASSEITGGTQYF

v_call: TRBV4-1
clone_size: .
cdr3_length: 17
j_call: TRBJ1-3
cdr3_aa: CASSQDRGEALGNTIYF

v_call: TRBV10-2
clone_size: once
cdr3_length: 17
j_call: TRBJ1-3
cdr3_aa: CASSERQGALSGNTIYF

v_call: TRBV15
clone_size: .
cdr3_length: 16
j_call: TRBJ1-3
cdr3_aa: CATSRGTLSSGNTIYF

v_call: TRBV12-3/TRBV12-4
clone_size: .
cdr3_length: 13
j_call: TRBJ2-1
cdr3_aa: CASAVKHYNEQFF

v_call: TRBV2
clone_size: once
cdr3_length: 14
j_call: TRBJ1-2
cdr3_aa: CASRVDREGGGYTF

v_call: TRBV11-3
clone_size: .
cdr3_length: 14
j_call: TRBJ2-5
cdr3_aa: CASSFQDGLETQYF

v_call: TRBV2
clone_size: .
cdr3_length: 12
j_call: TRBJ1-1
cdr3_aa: CASNKQGTEAFF

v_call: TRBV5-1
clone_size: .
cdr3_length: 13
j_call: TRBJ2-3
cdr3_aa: CASSLGGTDTQYF

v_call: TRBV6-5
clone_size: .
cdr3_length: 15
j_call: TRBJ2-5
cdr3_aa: CASSYFNGGTETQYF

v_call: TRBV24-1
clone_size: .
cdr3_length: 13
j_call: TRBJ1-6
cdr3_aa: CATAQDSDSPLHF

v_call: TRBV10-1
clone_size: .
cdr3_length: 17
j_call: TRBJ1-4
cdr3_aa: CASSPPCRRGPNEKLFF

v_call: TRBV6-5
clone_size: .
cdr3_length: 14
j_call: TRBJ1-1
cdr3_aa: CASKVVRGRTEAFF

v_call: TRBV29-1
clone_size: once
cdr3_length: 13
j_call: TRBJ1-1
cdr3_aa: CSVDKLVPTEAFF

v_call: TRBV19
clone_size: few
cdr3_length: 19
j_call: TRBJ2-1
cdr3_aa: CASSLRGAGETRSYNEQFF